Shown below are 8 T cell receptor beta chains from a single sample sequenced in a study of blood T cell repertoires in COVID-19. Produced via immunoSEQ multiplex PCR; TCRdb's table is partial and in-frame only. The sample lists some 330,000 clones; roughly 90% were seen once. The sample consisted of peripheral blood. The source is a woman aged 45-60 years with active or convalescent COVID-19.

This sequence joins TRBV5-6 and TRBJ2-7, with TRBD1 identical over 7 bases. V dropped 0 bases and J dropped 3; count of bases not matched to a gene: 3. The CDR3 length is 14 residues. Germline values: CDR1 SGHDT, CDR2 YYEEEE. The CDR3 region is CASSLGAGGYEQYF. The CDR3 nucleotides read TGTGCCAGCAGCTTGGGGGCAGGGGGCTACGAGCAGTACTTC.

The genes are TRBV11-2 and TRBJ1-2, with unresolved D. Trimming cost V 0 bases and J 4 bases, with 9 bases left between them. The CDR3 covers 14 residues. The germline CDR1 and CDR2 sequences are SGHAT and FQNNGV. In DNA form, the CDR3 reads TGTGCCAGCAGCTTAGAGGCGGGCATCTATGGCTACACCTTC. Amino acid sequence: CASSLEAGIYGYTF.

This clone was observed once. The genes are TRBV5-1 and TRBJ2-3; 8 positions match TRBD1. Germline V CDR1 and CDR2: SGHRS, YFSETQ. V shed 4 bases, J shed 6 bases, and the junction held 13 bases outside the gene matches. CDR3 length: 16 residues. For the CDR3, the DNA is TGCGCCAGCAGCCCACTGGGACAGGCCCCTCTCGATACGCAGTATTTT. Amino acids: CASSPLGQAPLDTQYF.

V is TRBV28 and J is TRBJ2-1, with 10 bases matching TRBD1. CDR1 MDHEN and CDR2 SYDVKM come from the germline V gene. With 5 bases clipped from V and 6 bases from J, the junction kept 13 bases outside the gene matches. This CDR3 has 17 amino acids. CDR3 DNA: TGTGCCAGCAGTACCCGGGACAGGGGATCTGGGGCCAATGAGCAGTTCTTC. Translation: CASSTRDRGSGANEQFF. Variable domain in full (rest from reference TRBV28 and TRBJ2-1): DVKVTQSSRYLVKRTGEKVFLECVQDMDHENMFWYRQDPGLGLRLIYFSYDVKMKEKGDIPEGYSVSREKKERFSLILESASTNQTSMYLCASSTRDRGSGANEQFFGPGTRLTVL.

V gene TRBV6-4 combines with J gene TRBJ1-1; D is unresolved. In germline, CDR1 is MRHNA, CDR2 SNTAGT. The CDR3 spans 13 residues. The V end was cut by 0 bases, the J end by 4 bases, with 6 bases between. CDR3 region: CASSDSSGTEAFF. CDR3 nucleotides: TGTGCCAGCAGTGACTCGTCGGGCACTGAAGCTTTCTTT.

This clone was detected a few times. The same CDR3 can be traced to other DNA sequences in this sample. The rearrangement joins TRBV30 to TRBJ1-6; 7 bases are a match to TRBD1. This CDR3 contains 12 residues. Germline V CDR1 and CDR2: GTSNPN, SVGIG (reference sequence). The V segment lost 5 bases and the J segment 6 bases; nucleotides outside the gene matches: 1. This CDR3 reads CAWDRVNSPLHF. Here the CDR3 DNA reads TGTGCCTGGGACAGGGTTAATTCACCCCTCCACTTT.

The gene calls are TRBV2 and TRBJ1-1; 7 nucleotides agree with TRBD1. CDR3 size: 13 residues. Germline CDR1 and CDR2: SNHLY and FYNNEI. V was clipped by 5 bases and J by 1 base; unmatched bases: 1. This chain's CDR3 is CASSRDRNTEAFF. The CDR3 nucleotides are TGTGCCAGCAGTAGGGACAGGAACACTGAAGCTTTCTTT.

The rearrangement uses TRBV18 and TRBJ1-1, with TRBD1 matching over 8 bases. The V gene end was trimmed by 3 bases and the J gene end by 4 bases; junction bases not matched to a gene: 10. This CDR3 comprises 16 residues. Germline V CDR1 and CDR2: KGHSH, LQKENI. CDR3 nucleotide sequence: TGTGCCAGCTCACCTAACCGGCAGGGGGCCAGCACTGAAGCTTTCTTT. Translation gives CASSPNRQGASTEAFF.